This T cell receptor beta chain was sequenced for a study of shared clonotypes between healthy human individuals. Unsorted PBMCs provided DNA that was sequenced on ten immunoSEQ deep assay plates. Sequenced by immunoSEQ multiplex PCR; TCRdb stores in-frame clones only, minus some. This table holds about 490,000 clones, roughly 80% found once. None of the donors, who were healthy HIV-negative adults, had recently had acute infections or vaccinations. The unsorted samples had tens of millions of PBMCs used for genomic DNA. This clone was recorded only once. Deletions cut 2 bases from V and 6 bases from J, with 14 bases between. Germline V gene lookup returns CDR1 WSHSY and CDR2 SAAADI. The CDR3 is 14 residues long.

The rearrangement uses TRBV10-2 and TRBJ2-7, with no clear D. The sequenced material came from PBMCs. This sequence was found in a woman aged 40 to 50 in good health. Some clones in this sample may be carry-over from other donors' samples. The chain's CDR3 is CASSESRREAEQYF. The CDR3 DNA is TGCGCCAGCAGTGAGAGCAGAAGAGAGGCCGAGCAGTACTTC.